This TCR beta chain originates from a study of shared T cell receptors in the human thymus. Only in-frame clones appear in the TCRdb table, and some are missing; sequencing was by immunoSEQ multiplex PCR. The sample holds 700,000 or so clones, 80% to 90% seen once. Germline CDR1 MNHNY, CDR2 SVGAGI (reference sequence). Trimming pared 4 bases from V and 0 bases from J, leaving 12 bases between. The CDR3 extends over 16 amino acids. These same data were also listed under a study on human thymus T cells. That work states: Healthy Finnish infants having corrective surgery for congenital heart defects served as donors. Thymic tissue was derived from resections collected during corrective heart surgery. Related research examined unrelated individuals and reported that their thymic repertoires overlapped highly.

This TCR was recovered from a girl less than two years old with a congenital heart defect. The genes are TRBV6-6 and TRBJ2-2; D remains ambiguous. The sequenced sample was thymocytes. The CDR3: CASSLQKPANTGELFF. DNA of the CDR3: TGTGCCAGCAGTTTACAGAAACCCGCGAACACCGGGGAGCTGTTTTTT.